The source of this T cell receptor beta chain is a study of blood T cell repertoires in COVID-19. V lost 5 bases, J lost 6 bases, and 15 bases lay in between. The CDR3 sequence is 14 residues long. Germline V CDR1 and CDR2: SGHDT, YYEEEE. Produced via immunoSEQ multiplex PCR; TCRdb's table is partial and in-frame only. This table has some 150,000 clones, 80% to 90% appearing once. The clonotype comes from a woman between 40 and 55 years old with acute or convalescent COVID-19. Sequencing used peripheral blood. The genes are TRBV5-6 and TRBJ2-1; D is unclear. CDR3 sequence reads: CASSTGSPSNEQFF. The CDR3 nucleotides read TGTGCCAGCAGTACGGGTTCCCCATCCAATGAGCAGTTCTTC.